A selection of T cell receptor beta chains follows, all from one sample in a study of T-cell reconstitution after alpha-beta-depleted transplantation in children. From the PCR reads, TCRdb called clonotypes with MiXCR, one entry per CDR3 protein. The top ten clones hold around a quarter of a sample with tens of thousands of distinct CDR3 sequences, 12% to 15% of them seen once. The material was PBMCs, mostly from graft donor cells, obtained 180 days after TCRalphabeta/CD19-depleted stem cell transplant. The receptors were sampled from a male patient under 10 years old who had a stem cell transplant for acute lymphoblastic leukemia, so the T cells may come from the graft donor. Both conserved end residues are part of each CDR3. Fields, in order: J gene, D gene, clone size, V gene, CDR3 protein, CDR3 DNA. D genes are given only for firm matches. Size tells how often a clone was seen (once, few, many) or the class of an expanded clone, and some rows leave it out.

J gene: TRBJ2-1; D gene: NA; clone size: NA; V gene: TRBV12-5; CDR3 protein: CASGRGHNEQFF; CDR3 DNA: TGTGCTAGTGGCCGAGGGCACAATGAGCAGTTCTTC
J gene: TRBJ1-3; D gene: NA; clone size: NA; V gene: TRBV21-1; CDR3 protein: CASSSSWPQGGRRNTIYF; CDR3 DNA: TGTGCCAGCAGCAGTTCCTGGCCCCAGGGGGGACGGAGGAACACCATATATTTT
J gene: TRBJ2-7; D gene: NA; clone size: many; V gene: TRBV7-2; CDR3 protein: CASSLTGYDEQYF; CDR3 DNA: TGTGCCAGCAGCTTAACAGGGTACGACGAGCAGTACTTC
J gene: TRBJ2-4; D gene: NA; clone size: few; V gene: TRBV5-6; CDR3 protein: CASSLADINIQYF; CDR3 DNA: TGTGCCAGCAGCTTAGCAGATATAAACATTCAGTACTTC
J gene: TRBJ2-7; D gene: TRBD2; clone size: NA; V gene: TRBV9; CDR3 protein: CASSVEGGLAGGGEQYF; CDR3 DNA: TGTGCCAGCAGCGTAGAAGGGGGACTAGCGGGAGGGGGTGAGCAGTACTTC
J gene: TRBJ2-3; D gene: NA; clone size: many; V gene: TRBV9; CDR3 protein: CASSVGQGDTQYF; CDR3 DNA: TGTGCCAGCAGCGTAGGGCAGGGGGATACGCAGTATTTT
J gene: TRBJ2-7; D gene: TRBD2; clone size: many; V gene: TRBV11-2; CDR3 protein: CASSLVPGLAGAPHEQYF; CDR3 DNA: TGTGCCAGCAGCTTAGTCCCCGGACTAGCGGGAGCCCCCCACGAGCAGTACTTC
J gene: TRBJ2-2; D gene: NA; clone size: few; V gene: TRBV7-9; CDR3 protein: CASSLAHFPGELFF; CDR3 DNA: TGTGCCAGCAGCTTAGCCCACTTCCCCGGGGAGCTGTTTTTT
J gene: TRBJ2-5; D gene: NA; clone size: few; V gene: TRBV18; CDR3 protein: CASSPPGLQETQYF; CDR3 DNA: TGTGCCAGCTCACCACCGGGACTGCAAGAGACCCAGTACTTC
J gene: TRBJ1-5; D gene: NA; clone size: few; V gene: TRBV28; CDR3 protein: CASSLGLRYQPQHF; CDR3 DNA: TGTGCCAGCAGTTTAGGGCTCCGATATCAGCCCCAGCATTTT
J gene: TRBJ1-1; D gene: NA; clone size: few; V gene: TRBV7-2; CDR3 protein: CASSPAGRQKKAFF; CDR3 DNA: TGTGCCAGCAGCCCAGCAGGACGGCAGAAAAAGGCTTTCTTT
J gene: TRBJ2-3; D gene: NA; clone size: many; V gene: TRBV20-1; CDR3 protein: CSAAYFAGSTDTQYF; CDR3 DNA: TGCAGTGCCGCCTACTTTGCAGGGAGCACAGATACGCAGTATTTT
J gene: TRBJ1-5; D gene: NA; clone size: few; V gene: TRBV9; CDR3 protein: CASSVDDFGYQPQHF; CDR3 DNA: TGTGCCAGCAGCGTAGACGATTTTGGGTATCAGCCCCAGCATTTT
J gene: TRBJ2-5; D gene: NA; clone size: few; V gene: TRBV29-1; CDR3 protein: CSFQTAYQETQYF; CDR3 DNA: TGCAGCTTCCAGACGGCGTACCAAGAGACCCAGTACTTC
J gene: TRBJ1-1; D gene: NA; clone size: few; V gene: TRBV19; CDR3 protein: CASSMGTMNTEAFF; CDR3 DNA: TGTGCCAGTAGCATGGGAACCATGAACACTGAAGCTTTCTTT
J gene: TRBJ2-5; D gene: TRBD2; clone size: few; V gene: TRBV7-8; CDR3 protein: CASSSRLAGALETQYF; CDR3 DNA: TGTGCCAGCAGCTCCCGACTAGCGGGAGCTTTAGAGACCCAGTACTTC
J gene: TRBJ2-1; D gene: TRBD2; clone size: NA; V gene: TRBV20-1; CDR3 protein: CSALGGSSDEQFF; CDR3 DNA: TGCAGTGCTCTGGGCGGGAGTTCAGATGAGCAGTTCTTC
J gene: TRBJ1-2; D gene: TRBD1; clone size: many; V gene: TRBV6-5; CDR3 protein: CASSSDRVVNGYTF; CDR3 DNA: TGTGCCAGCAGTTCGGACAGGGTAGTAAATGGCTACACCTTC
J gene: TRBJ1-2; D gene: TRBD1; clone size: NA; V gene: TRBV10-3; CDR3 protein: CAISDRRTGHGYTF; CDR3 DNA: TGTGCCATCAGTGATAGGAGGACAGGGCATGGCTACACCTTC
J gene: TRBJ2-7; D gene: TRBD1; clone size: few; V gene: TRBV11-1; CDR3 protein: CASSPRQGRSYEQYF; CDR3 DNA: TGTGCCAGCAGCCCGAGACAGGGACGCTCCTACGAGCAGTACTTC
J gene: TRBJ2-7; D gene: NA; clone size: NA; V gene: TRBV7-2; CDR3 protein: CASSLGQRTFSYEQYF; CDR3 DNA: TGTGCCAGCAGCTTAGGGCAGAGGACCTTCTCCTACGAGCAGTACTTC
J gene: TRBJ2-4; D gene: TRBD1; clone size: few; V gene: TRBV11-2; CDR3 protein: CASSLLGTGGTHQNIQYF; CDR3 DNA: TGTGCCAGCAGCTTACTTGGGACAGGGGGGACTCATCAAAACATTCAGTACTTC
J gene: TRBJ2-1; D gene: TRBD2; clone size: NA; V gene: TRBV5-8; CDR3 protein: CASSWEGTEQFF; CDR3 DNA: TGTGCCAGCAGCTGGGAGGGAACTGAGCAGTTCTTC
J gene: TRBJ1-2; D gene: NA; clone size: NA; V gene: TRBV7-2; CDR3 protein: CASSLAYSNYGYTF; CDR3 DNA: TGTGCCAGCAGCTTAGCGTACAGTAACTATGGCTACACCTTC
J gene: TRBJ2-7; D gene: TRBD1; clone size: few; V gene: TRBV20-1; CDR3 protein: CSARGNRGTYEQYF; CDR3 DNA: TGCAGTGCTAGAGGGAACAGGGGGACCTACGAGCAGTACTTC
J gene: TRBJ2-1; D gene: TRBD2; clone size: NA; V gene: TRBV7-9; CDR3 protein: CASSKLAGAANEQFF; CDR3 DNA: TGTGCCAGCAGCAAGTTAGCGGGGGCCGCCAATGAGCAGTTCTTC
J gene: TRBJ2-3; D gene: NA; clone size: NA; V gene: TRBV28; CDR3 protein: CASRARGGSTDTQYF; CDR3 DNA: TGTGCCAGCAGGGCTAGAGGAGGGAGCACAGATACGCAGTATTTT
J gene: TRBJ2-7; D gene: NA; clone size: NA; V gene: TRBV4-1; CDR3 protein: CASSQDWVAGVSYEQYF; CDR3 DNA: TGCGCCAGCAGCCAAGATTGGGTCGCGGGCGTCTCCTACGAGCAGTACTTC
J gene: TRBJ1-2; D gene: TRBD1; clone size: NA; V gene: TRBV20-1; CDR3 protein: CRHRGTGYTF; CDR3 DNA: TGCAGGCACAGGGGAACGGGCTACACCTTC
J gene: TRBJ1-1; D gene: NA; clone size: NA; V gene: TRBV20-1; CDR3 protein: CSARVGASGTEAFF; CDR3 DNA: TGCAGTGCTAGGGTAGGGGCCTCTGGGACTGAAGCTTTCTTT
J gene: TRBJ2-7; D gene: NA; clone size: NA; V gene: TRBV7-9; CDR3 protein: CASSPRTVFYEQYF; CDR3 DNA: TGTGCCAGCAGCCCCAGGACAGTTTTCTACGAGCAGTACTTC
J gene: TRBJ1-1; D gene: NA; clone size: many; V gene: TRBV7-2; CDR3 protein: CASSRPLFEAFF; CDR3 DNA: TGTGCCAGCAGCCGGCCTCTATTTGAAGCTTTCTTT
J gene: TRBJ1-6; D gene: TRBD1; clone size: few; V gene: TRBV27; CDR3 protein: CASSPGQGPYNSPLHF; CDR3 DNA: TGTGCCAGCAGTCCGGGACAGGGCCCCTATAATTCACCCCTCCACTTT
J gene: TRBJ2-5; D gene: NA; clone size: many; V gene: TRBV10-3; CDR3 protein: CAISEAIPGLPAEETQYF; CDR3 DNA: TGTGCCATCAGTGAGGCCATACCGGGACTCCCGGCGGAAGAGACCCAGTACTTC
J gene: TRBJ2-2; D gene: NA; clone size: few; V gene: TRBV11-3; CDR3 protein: CASSPPAPRGGELFF; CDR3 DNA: TGTGCCAGCAGCCCCCCGGCTCCCCGGGGCGGGGAGCTGTTTTTT
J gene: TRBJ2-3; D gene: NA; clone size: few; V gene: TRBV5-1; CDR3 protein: CASSLVGAGSGTDTQYF; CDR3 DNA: TGCGCCAGCAGCTTGGTGGGAGCGGGTAGCGGCACAGATACGCAGTATTTT
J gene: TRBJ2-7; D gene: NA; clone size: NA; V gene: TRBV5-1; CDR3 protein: CASSPRTGKSSYEQYF; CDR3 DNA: TGCGCCAGCAGCCCGCGGACGGGGAAAAGCTCCTACGAGCAGTACTTC
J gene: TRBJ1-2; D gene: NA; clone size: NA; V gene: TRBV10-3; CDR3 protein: CAISERQAGVGYTF; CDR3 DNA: TGTGCCATCAGTGAGCGACAGGCTGGGGTTGGCTACACCTTC
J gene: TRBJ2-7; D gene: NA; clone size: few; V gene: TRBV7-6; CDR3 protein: CASSASDSPPAYEQYF; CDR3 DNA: TGTGCCAGCAGCGCCTCGGACAGCCCGCCGGCCTACGAGCAGTACTTC
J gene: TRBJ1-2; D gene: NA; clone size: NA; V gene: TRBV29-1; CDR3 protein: CSAAHATGPRYGYTF; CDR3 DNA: TGCAGCGCAGCCCACGCGACCGGGCCCCGCTATGGCTACACCTTC
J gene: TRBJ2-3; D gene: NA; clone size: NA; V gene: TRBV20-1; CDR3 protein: CSARVASLGTDTQYF; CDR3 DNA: TGCAGTGCTAGGGTAGCTTCGTTAGGCACAGATACGCAGTATTTT
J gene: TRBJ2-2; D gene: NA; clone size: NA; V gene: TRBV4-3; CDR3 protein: CASSQDPHLNTGELFF; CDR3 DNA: TGCGCCAGCAGCCAAGATCCCCACCTCAACACCGGGGAGCTGTTTTTT
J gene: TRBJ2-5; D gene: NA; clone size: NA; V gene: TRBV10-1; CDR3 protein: CASSESQLPETQYF; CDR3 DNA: TGCGCCAGCAGTGAGTCTCAGCTGCCAGAGACCCAGTACTTC
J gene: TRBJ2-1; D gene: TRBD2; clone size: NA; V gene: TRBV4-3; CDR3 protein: CASSPRDVGTRVHEQFF; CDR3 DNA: TGCGCCAGCAGCCCCCGGGACGTCGGGACTAGAGTCCATGAGCAGTTCTTC
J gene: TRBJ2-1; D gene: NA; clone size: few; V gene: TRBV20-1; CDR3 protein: CSGIGLSSYNEQFF; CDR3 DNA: TGCAGTGGGATCGGCCTGAGCTCCTACAATGAGCAGTTCTTC